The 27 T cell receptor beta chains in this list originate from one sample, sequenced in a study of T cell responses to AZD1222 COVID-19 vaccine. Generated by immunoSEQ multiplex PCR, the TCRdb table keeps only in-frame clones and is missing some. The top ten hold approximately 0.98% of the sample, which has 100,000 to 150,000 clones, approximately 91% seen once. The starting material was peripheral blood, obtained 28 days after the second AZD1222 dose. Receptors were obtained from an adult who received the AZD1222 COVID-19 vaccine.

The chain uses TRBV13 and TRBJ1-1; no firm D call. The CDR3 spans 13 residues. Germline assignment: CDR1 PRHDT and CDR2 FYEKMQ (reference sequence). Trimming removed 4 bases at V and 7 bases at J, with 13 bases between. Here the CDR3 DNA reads TGTGCCAGCAGCTCAGGAGATGGCATTGAAGCTTTCTTT. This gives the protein CASSSGDGIEAFF.

CDR3 DNA sequence: TGTGCCGTGACACCGGGGCCCTATCAGCCCCAGCATTTT. It is translated as CAVTPGPYQPQHF. The V and J genes are TRBV30 and TRBJ1-5; the D gene is possibly TRBD1 (5 bases). CDR3 length equals 13 residues. From germline, CDR1 is GTSNPN and CDR2 SVGIG (reference sequence). V shed 8 bases and J shed 5 bases, with 16 bases lying between them.

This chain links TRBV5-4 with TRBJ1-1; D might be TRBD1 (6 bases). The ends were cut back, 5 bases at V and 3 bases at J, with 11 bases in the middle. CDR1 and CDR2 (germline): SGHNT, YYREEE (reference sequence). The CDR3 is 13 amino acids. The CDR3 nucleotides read TGTGCCAGCAGTGGGGGCTGGGACACTGAAGCTTTCTTT. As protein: CASSGGWDTEAFF.

The CDR3 DNA reads as TGCGCCAGCAGCTGGGGAGACACCGGGGAGCTGTTTTTT. Translation gives CASSWGDTGELFF. The rearrangement joins TRBV5-1 to TRBJ2-2; a possible D gene is TRBD2 (5 bases). V was shortened by 3 bases and J by 3 bases, with 6 bases between the two germline ends. The length of the CDR3 is 13 residues. The germline V gene encodes CDR1 SGHRS and CDR2 YFSETQ. The complete variable domain, with remaining parts taken from reference TRBV5-1 and TRBJ2-2, reads KAGVTQTPRYLIKTRGQQVTLSCSPISGHRSVSWYQQTPGQGLQFLFEYFSETQRNKGNFPGRFSGRQFSNSRSEMNVSTLELGDSALYLCASSWGDTGELFFGEGSRLTVL.

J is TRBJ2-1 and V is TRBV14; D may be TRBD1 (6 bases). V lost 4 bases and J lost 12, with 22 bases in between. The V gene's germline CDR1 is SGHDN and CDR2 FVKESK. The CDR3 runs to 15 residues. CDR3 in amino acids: CASSLLGTPSRGQFF. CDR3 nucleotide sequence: TGTGCCAGCAGCCTCCTCGGGACACCTTCCCGGGGGCAGTTCTTC.

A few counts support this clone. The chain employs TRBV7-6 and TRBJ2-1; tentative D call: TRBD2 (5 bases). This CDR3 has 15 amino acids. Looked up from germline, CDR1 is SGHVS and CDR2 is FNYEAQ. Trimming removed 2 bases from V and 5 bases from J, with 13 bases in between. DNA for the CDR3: TGTGCCAGCAGCTTACAAGCCTCGGGGAACAATGAGCAGTTCTTC. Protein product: CASSLQASGNNEQFF.

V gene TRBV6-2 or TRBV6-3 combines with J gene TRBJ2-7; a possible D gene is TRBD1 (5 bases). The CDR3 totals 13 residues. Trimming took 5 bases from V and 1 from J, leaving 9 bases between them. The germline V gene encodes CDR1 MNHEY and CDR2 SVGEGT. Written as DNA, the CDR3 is TGTGCCAGCAGTATCGACAGTTCCTACGAGCAGTACTTC. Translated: CASSIDSSYEQYF.

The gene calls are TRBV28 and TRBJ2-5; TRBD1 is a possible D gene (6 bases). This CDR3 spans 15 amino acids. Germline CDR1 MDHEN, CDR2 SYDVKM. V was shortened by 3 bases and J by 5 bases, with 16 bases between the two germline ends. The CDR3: CASSFPRGSGETQYF. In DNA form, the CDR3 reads TGTGCCAGCAGTTTCCCGAGGGGGTCGGGCGAGACCCAGTACTTC.

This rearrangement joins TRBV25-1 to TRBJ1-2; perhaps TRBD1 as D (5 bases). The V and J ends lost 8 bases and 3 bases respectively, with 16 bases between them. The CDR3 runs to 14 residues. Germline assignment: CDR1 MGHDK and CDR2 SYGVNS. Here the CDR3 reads CASEATGEHYGYTF. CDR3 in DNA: TGTGCCAGCGAAGCGACGGGGGAACACTATGGCTACACCTTC.

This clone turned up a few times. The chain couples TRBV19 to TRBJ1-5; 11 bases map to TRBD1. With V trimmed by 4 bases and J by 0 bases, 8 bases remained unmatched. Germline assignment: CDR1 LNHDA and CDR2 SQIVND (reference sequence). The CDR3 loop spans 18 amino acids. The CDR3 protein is CASSSGQGAVVSNQPQHF. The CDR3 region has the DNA TGTGCCAGTAGTAGCGGACAGGGGGCTGTAGTTAGCAATCAGCCCCAGCATTTT.

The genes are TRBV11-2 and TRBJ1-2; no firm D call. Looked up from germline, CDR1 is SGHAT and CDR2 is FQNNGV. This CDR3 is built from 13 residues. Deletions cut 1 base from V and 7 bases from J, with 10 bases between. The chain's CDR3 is CASSLGEGGGYTF. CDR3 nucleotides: TGTGCCAGCAGCTTAGGGGAAGGAGGTGGCTACACCTTC.

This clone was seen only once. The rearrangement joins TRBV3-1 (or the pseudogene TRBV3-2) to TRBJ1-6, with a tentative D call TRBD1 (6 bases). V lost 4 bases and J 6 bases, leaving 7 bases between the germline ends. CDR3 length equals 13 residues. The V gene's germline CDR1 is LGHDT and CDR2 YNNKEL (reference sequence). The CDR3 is CASSRTANSPLHF. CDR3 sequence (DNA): TGTGCCAGCAGCCGGACAGCTAATTCACCCCTCCACTTT.

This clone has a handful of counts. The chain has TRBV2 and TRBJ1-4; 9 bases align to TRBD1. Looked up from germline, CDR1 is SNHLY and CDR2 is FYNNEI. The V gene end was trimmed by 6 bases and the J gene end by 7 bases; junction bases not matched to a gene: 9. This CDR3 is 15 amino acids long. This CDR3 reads CASRRPGQGSEKLFF. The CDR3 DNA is TGTGCCAGCAGACGACCGGGACAGGGTAGTGAAAAACTGTTTTTT.

CDR3: CAWSLRGFNQPQHF. Here the CDR3 DNA reads TGTGCCTGGAGTCTTAGGGGTTTCAATCAGCCCCAGCATTTT. The V gene is TRBV30, the J gene TRBJ1-5; TRBD1 is a possible D gene (5 bases). The CDR3 consists of 14 residues. Trimming stripped 2 bases from V and 3 bases from J, with 11 bases between. Germline V gene lookup returns CDR1 GTSNPN and CDR2 SVGIG (reference sequence).

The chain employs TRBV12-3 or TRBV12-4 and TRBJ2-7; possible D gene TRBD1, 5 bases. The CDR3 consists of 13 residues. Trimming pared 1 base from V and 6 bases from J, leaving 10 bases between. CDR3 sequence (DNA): TGTGCCAGCAGTTTAGACAGGACGAGCGAGCAGTACTTC. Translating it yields CASSLDRTSEQYF.

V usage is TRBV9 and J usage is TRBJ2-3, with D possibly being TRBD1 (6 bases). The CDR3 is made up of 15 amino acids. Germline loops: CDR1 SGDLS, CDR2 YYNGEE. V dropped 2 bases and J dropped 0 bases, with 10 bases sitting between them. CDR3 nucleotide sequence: TGTGCCAGCAGCGTTCGGGACACCAGCACAGATACGCAGTATTTT. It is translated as CASSVRDTSTDTQYF.

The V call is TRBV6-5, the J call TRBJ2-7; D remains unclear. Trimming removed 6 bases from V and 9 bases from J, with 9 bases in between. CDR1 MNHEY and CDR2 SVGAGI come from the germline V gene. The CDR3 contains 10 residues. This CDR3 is CASSHSPQYF. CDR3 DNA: TGTGCCAGCAGCCACTCGCCGCAGTACTTC.

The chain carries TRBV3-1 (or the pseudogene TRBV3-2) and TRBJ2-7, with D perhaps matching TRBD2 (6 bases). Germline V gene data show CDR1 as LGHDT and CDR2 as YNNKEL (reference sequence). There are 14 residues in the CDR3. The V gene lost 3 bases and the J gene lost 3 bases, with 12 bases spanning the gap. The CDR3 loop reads CASSHSGQGYEQYF. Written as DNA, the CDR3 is TGTGCCAGCAGCCATAGCGGACAAGGCTACGAGCAGTACTTC.

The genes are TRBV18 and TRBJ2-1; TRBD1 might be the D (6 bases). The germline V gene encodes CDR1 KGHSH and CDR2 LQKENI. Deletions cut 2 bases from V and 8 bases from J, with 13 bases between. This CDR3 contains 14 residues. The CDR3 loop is CASSPVRGNYEQFF. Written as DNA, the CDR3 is TGTGCCAGCTCACCAGTTAGGGGGAACTATGAGCAGTTCTTC. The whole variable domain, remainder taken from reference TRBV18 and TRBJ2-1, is NAGVMQNPRHLVRRRGQEARLRCSPMKGHSHVYWYRQLPEEGLKFMVYLQKENIIDESGMPKERFSAEFPKEGPSILRIQQVVRGDSAAYFCASSPVRGNYEQFFGPGTRLTVL.

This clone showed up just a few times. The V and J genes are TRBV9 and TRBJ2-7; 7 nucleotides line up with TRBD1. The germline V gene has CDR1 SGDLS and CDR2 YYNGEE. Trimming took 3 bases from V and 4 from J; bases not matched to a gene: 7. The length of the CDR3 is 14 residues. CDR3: CASSATLGQYEQYF. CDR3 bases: TGTGCCAGCAGCGCAACGCTGGGACAGTACGAGCAGTACTTC.

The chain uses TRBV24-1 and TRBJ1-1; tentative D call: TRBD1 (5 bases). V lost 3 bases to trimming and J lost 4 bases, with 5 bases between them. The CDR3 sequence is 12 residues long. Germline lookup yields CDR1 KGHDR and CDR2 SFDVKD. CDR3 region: CATSDGGTEAFF. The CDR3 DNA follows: TGTGCCACCAGTGATGGGGGCACTGAAGCTTTCTTT.

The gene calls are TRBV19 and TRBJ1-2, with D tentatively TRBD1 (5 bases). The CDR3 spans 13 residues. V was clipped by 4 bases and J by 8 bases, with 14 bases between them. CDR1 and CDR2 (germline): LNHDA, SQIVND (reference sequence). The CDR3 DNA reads TGTGCCAGTAGTAAAAGGGGCCGGGAGGGCTACACCTTC. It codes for CASSKRGREGYTF.

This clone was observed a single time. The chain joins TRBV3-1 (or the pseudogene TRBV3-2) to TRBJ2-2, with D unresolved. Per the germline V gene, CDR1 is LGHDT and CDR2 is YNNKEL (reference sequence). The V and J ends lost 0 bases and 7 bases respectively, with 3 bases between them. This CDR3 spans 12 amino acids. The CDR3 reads CASSQEYGELFF. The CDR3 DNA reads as TGTGCCAGCAGCCAAGAATACGGGGAGCTGTTTTTT.

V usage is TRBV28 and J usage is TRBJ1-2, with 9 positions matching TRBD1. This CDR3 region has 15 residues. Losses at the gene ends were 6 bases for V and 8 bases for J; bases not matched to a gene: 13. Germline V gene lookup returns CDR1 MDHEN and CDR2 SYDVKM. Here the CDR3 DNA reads TGTGCCAGCAGACCATCGGCCGGGACAGGGAACGGCTACACCTTC. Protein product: CASRPSAGTGNGYTF.

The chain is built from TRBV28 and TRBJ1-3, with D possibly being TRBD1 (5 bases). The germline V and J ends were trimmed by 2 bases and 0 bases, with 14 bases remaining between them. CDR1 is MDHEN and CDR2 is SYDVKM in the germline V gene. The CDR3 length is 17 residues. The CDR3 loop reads CASSLRQGKSSGNTIYF. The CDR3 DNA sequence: TGTGCCAGCAGTTTACGGCAGGGCAAGAGCTCTGGAAACACCATATATTTT.

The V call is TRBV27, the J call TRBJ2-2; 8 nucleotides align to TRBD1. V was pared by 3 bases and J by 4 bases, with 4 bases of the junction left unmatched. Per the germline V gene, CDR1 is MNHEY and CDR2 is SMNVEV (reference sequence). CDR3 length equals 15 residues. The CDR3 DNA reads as TGTGCCAGCAGTTTTCTAACAGGGGGCACCGGGGAGCTGTTTTTT. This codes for CASSFLTGGTGELFF.

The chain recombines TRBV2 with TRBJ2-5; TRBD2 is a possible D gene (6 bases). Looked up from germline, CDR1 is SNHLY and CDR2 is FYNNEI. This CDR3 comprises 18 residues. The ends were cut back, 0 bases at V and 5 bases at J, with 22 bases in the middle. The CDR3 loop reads CASSEALPGLLVGETQYF. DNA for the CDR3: TGTGCCAGCAGTGAAGCCCTGCCGGGACTCCTCGTGGGGGAGACCCAGTACTTC.